This T cell receptor beta chain was recovered during a study of blood T cells in healthy people across ages. Study conclusions and caveats: Using unsorted PBMCs precluded a conclusive naive versus antigen-experienced comparison. Naive T cell percentage and TCR beta diversity correlated strongly. While age rose, TCR beta diversity per million T cells dropped in a roughly linear way.

Primers used in a second PCR of about 7 to 12 cycles were a sample-barcoded 5' primer and a J-beta primer mix. Using its own MiXCR run on the 5' RACE reads, TCRdb lists one record per CDR3 protein. The sample has about 730,000 distinct CDR3 sequences, about 40% seen once; the top ten hold more than 20%. CDR3 length: 14 amino acids. As concerns this clonotype: Its matching antigen is unknown.

Healthy Caucasian individuals from Russia aged roughly 6 to 90 were enrolled as donors. V usage is TRBV12-3 or TRBV12-4 and J usage is TRBJ2-5, with 8 bases matching TRBD2. Matching the DNA end better, TRBJ2-7 makes the J call doubtful. This TCR was sampled from a woman in her sixties or seventies in good health. The sample was blood. The CDR3 region is CASSLGTSGLEQYF. CDR3 DNA: TGTGCCAGCAGTTTAGGTACTAGCGGCCTCGAGCAGTACTTC.